This TCR beta chain is drawn from a study of shared clonotypes between healthy human individuals. The V gene's germline CDR1 is MDHEN and CDR2 SYDVKM. With 7 bases removed from V and 2 bases from J, the gap between germline ends came to 10 bases. The CDR3 is 13 amino acids. The assay was immunoSEQ multiplex PCR, and TCRdb's table has in-frame clones only and misses some. Of over 850,000 clones listed, around 78% are singletons. What was sequenced was memory CD4+ T cells from PBMCs. Regarding subset: CD45RA-negative fraction. The sequence was collected from a man between 18 and 35 years old in good health. Some clones in this sample may be carry-over from other donors' samples. The rearrangement links TRBV28 to TRBJ2-3; D is undetermined. The CDR3 reads CASNLDPTDTQYF. CDR3 sequence (DNA): TGTGCCAGCAACTTGGACCCCACAGATACGCAGTATTTT. The variable domain in full, with the rest retrieved from reference TRBV28 and TRBJ2-3, is DVKVTQSSRYLVKRTGEKVFLECVQDMDHENMFWYRQDPGLGLRLIYFSYDVKMKEKGDIPEGYSVSREKKERFSLILESASTNQTSMYLCASNLDPTDTQYFGPGTRLTVL.